The source of this T cell receptor beta chain is a study of T cells expressing NK-cell markers. Across the study: Beta-chain profiling covered CD3+CD56+NKG2C+, CD3+CD56+NKG2C- and CD3+CD56-NKG2C+ sorted subsets.

Notes on the study in general: For a few donors, these clonotypes were likewise the leading ones in the CD3+CD56-NKG2C+ fraction. Expanded clones of NKG2C+ T cells had an unclear HCMV specificity.

This CDR3 comprises 14 residues. Germline V gene lookup returns CDR1 SGDLS and CDR2 YYNGEE. About this clonotype itself: Antigen specificity is unknown.

From the 5' RACE reads, TCRdb lists one entry per CDR3 protein and no DNA. The sample data list approximately 420,000 distinct CDR3 sequences. The chain is built from TRBV9 and TRBJ1-1; TCRdb selects TRBD1, and the lack of DNA leaves this call unchecked. Sequences were obtained from blood T cells: a sorted CD56 or NKG2C T cell subset, CD4+ or CD8+ T cells, or bulk PBMC T cells (not recorded which). This TCR came from a woman in her 50s in good health. CDR3 in amino acids: CASSEGARNTEAFF.